A selection of T cell receptor beta chains follows, all from one sample in a study of T cells in tuberculosis. The method was immunoSEQ multiplex PCR; TCRdb's version includes in-frame clones alone and lacks a portion of them. The repertoire holds about 43,000 clones, with 90% to 95% as singletons. Material for sequencing was PBMCs. The source is a donor aged 10-30 years with latent tuberculosis or without tuberculosis infection. Some clones in this sample may be carry-over from other donors' samples. CDR3s include the opening cysteine and the closing phenylalanine or tryptophan. D genes are given only for firm matches. Size tells how often a clone was seen (once, few, many) or the class of an expanded clone, and some rows leave it out.

size: -; V: TRBV7-3; D: -; J: TRBJ1-1; DNA: TGTGCCAGCAGCATCCCAGGCACTGAAGCTTTCTTT; CDR3: CASSIPGTEAFF
size: -; V: TRBV7-8; D: TRBD2; J: TRBJ2-1; DNA: TGTGCCAGCAGCTTAAAGCAGGGACTAGGAACCTACAATGAGCAGTTCTTC; CDR3: CASSLKQGLGTYNEQFF
size: -; V: TRBV5-1; D: TRBD1; J: TRBJ2-4; DNA: TGCGCCAGCAGCTTGGGACAGGGATTTACTTCGGTGCAGTACTTC; CDR3: CASSLGQGFTSVQYF
size: -; V: TRBV5-4; D: TRBD2; J: TRBJ2-2; DNA: TGTGCCAGCAGTAGAAGCGGGAGGTTAGGGGAGCTGTTTTTT; CDR3: CASSRSGRLGELFF
size: -; V: TRBV19; D: -; J: TRBJ2-1; DNA: TGTGCCAGTAGTATAGAGGGGGGCTCCTACAATGAGCAGTTCTTC; CDR3: CASSIEGGSYNEQFF
size: -; V: TRBV11-3; D: -; J: TRBJ2-1; DNA: TGTGCCAGCAGCTTAGGGGGAGCCGGCCCCAATGAGCAGTTCTTC; CDR3: CASSLGGAGPNEQFF
size: -; V: TRBV29-1; D: -; J: TRBJ2-5; DNA: TGCAGCGTCCCCACACCCCAAGAGACCCAGTACTTC; CDR3: CSVPTPQETQYF
size: medium-sized; V: TRBV30; D: TRBD2; J: TRBJ2-7; DNA: TGTGCCTGGAGTCCTCTCGGACTTACCGGGACTAGCGGCTCCTACGAGCAGTACTTC; CDR3: CAWSPLGLTGTSGSYEQYF
size: -; V: TRBV7-3; D: -; J: TRBJ2-1; DNA: TGTGCCAGCAGCTTATCAGGGGACAATGAGCAGTTCTTC; CDR3: CASSLSGDNEQFF
size: -; V: TRBV19; D: TRBD1; J: TRBJ1-1; DNA: TGTGCCAGTAGCCGCGACAGGGGGCCCACTGAAGCTTTCTTT; CDR3: CASSRDRGPTEAFF
size: -; V: TRBV29-1; D: -; J: TRBJ2-6; DNA: TGCAGCGTTCTCAGGGCCGGGGCCAACGTCCTGACTTTC; CDR3: CSVLRAGANVLTF
size: -; V: TRBV10-1; D: TRBD1; J: TRBJ2-2; DNA: TGCGCCAGCAGTGAGGACAGGGTCGACACCGGGGAGCTGTTTTTT; CDR3: CASSEDRVDTGELFF
size: -; V: TRBV28; D: -; J: TRBJ1-5; DNA: TGTGCCAGCAGTCGGACGGGGGATTATAGCAATCAGCCCCAGCATTTT; CDR3: CASSRTGDYSNQPQHF
size: -; V: TRBV10-2; D: -; J: TRBJ1-5; DNA: TGCGCCAGCAGTGACGAAGTTGGCCCTGATCAGCCCCAGCATTTT; CDR3: CASSDEVGPDQPQHF
size: -; V: TRBV6-1; D: TRBD1; J: TRBJ2-7; DNA: TGTGCCAGCAGGGACAGGAGCTCCTACGAGCAGTACTTC; CDR3: CASRDRSSYEQYF
size: -; V: TRBV15; D: -; J: TRBJ2-5; DNA: TGTGCCACCAGCAGGGGGGGAGAGACCCAGTACTTC; CDR3: CATSRGGETQYF
size: -; V: TRBV27; D: TRBD1; J: TRBJ2-7; DNA: TGTGCCAGCAGCAGGGACAGGGAACTTCCCGAGCAGTACTTC; CDR3: CASSRDRELPEQYF
size: -; V: TRBV5-1; D: -; J: TRBJ2-7; DNA: TGCGCCAGCAGCGTGGGTGCCCAGAACTCCTACGAGCAGTACTTC; CDR3: CASSVGAQNSYEQYF
size: once; V: TRBV2; D: -; J: TRBJ2-3; DNA: TGTGCCAACGGACTACTCCATTACACAGATACGCAGTATTTT; CDR3: CANGLLHYTDTQYF
size: -; V: TRBV4-3; D: -; J: TRBJ2-2; DNA: TGCGCCAGCAGCCAAGACCTAGCTAACACCGGGGAGCTGTTTTTT; CDR3: CASSQDLANTGELFF
size: -; V: TRBV4-3; D: TRBD2; J: TRBJ2-3; DNA: TGCGCCAGCAGCCAAGATGAACCAAAACGGACTAGCGGTGCAGGAAATACGCAGTATTTT; CDR3: CASSQDEPKRTSGAGNTQYF
size: -; V: TRBV5-6; D: TRBD1; J: TRBJ2-3; DNA: TGTGCCAGCAGCTTGGTGACAGGGGGCACAGATACGCAGTATTTT; CDR3: CASSLVTGGTDTQYF
size: -; V: TRBV18; D: -; J: TRBJ2-7; DNA: TGTGCCAGCTCACCAGCGAGCTCCTACGAGCAGTACTTC; CDR3: CASSPASSYEQYF